The 8 T cell receptor beta chains presented below share a single source sample, sequenced in a study of T cell responses to AZD1222 COVID-19 vaccine (dated by TCRdb to about 2021). Taken with the paper, the label for time point translates to: about 28 days (+/-7) after the second vaccine dose. The library was built by means of the immunoSEQ multiplex PCR assay. In TCRdb, the immuneACCESS table is reduced to in-frame sequences with V and J assigned. These tables do not hold every clone; where another copy was compared, an unresolved V gene accounts for under half, and the others remain unexplained. The sample records roughly 95,000 clones, around 90% of which are singletons. 3.1% of the sample belongs to the ten largest clones. This sample comprised peripheral blood, obtained 28 days after the second AZD1222 dose. The source of these receptors is an adult who received the AZD1222 COVID-19 vaccine.

CDR3 loop: CASSPLGQRGETQYF. The CDR3 DNA reads as TGTGCCAGCTCACCCCTGGGACAGAGGGGAGAGACCCAGTACTTC. The chain combines TRBV18 with TRBJ2-5; 7 nucleotides line up with TRBD1. CDR3 length: 15 residues. Germline loops: CDR1 KGHSH, CDR2 LQKENI. The trim removed 3 bases at V and 4 bases at J, leaving 8 bases unmatched.

V gene TRBV11-3 combines with J gene TRBJ2-7; the match to TRBD1 covers 9 bases. The junction had 7 bases not matched to a gene; V was cut back by 3 bases and J by 7 bases. This CDR3 is built from 14 residues. Germline CDR1 and CDR2: SGHNT and YENEEA. The CDR3 region is CASSLTGTGLEQYF. In DNA form, the CDR3 reads TGTGCCAGCAGCTTGACCGGGACAGGGCTAGAGCAGTACTTC.

This chain connects TRBV6-2 or TRBV6-3 to TRBJ1-5, with 10 bases aligning to TRBD1. Germline-derived CDR1 and CDR2 are MNHEY and SVGEGT. J was trimmed by 4 bases and V by 5 bases; bases with no gene match: 8. There are 16 residues in the CDR3. CDR3 in amino acids: CASSLSGQGENQPQHF. CDR3 DNA sequence: TGTGCCAGCAGTCTCTCCGGACAGGGGGAGAATCAGCCCCAGCATTTT.

This chain links TRBV18 with TRBJ1-6; tentatively, D is TRBD1 (5 bases). V lost 0 bases to trimming and J lost 9 bases, with 18 bases between them. CDR3 length: 17 residues. Germline V gives CDR1 KGHSH, CDR2 LQKENI. The CDR3 DNA sequence: TGTGCCAGCTCACCACCCGCGGGACGGTATTCGGGTTCACCCCTCCACTTT. Residues: CASSPPAGRYSGSPLHF.

The rearrangement uses TRBV4-1 and TRBJ2-7, with D maybe TRBD1 (6 bases). Germline-derived CDR1 and CDR2 are MGHRA and YSYEKL. The CDR3 is 17 amino acids. V was trimmed by 3 bases and J by 2 bases, leaving 20 bases between them. CDR3 sequence: CASSQHLEGDIPYEQYF. As DNA, the CDR3 is TGCGCCAGCAGCCAGCACCTTGAGGGGGATATCCCCTACGAGCAGTACTTC.

The genes are TRBV3-1 (or the pseudogene TRBV3-2) and TRBJ2-7; 14 nucleotides line up with TRBD2. Trimming at V came to 6 bases and at J to 9 bases, leaving 10 bases not matched to a gene. In germline, CDR1 is LGHDT, CDR2 YNNKEL (reference sequence). CDR3 length: 15 residues. CDR3 sequence: CASSLGTSGGWGQYF. The CDR3 DNA is TGTGCCAGCAGTCTAGGGACTAGCGGGGGCTGGGGGCAGTACTTC.

The chain combines TRBV12-2 with TRBJ2-1; the D call of TRBD2 is as the table states it, not checked on the DNA. TRBV12-2 is tagged as a pseudogene. This CDR3 contains 15 residues. CDR3 protein: CASRLVARKLNEQFF. The CDR3 nucleotides are TGTGCAAGTCGCTTAGTTGCGAGAAAACTTAATGAGCAGTTCTTC.

The chain uses TRBV28 and TRBJ1-3, with unresolved D. Deletions cut 5 bases from V and 1 base from J, with 15 bases between. The CDR3 loop spans 16 amino acids. CDR1 is MDHEN and CDR2 is SYDVKM in the germline V gene. CDR3 bases: TGTGCCAGCAGTACCAGACGGAAAGGGTCTGGAAACACCATATATTTT. Protein: CASSTRRKGSGNTIYF.